Detailed here is one TCR beta chain. The antigen remains unidentified. The CDR3 has 14 amino acids. Losses at the gene ends were 5 bases for V and 8 bases for J; bases not matched to a gene: 6. Germline CDR1 and CDR2: MGHRA and YSYEKL. TCRdb reprocessed the multiplex PCR reads with MiXCR, giving one entry per CDR3 protein. The sample lists tens of thousands of distinct CDR3 sequences, approximately 61% occurring once. These data originate in a study of breast tumors, draining lymph nodes, adjacent tissues. Regarding the study as a whole: Tumor T cell lymph node origin was a supported hypothesis, not proven. Most tumor T cells seemingly derive from lymph node, then expand in tumor. Compared with basal-like, luminal-like tumors shared significantly more repertoire with nontumor tissue.

This clonotype originated in a female donor with breast cancer. Some clones in this sample may be carry-over from other donors' samples. This sequence joins TRBV4-1 and TRBJ1-4, with TRBD1 matching 9 bases. The source material was tumor-adjacent breast tissue. CDR3 region: CASSAGQGREKLFF. CDR3 in DNA: TGCGCCAGCAGCGCGGGACAGGGCCGGGAAAAACTGTTTTTT.